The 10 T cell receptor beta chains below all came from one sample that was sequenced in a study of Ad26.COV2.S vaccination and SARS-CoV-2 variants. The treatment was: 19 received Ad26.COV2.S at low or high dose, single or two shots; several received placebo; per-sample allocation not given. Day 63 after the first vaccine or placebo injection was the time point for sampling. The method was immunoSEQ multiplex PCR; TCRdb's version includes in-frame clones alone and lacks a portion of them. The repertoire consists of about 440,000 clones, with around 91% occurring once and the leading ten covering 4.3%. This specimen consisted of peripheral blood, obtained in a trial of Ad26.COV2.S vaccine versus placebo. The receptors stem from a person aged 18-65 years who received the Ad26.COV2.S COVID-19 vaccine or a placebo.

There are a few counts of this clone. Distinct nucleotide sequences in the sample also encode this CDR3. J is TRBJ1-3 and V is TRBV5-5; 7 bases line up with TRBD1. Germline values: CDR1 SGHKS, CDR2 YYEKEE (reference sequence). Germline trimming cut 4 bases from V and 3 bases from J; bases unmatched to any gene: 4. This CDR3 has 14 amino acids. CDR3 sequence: CASSPDRVGNTIYF. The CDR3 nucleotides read TGTGCCAGCAGCCCAGACAGGGTTGGAAACACCATATATTTT. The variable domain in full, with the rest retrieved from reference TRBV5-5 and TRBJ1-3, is DAGVTQSPTHLIKTRGQQVTLRCSPISGHKSVSWYQQVLGQGPQFIFQYYEKEERGRGNFPDRFSARQFPNYSSELNVNALLLGDSALYLCASSPDRVGNTIYFGEGSWLTVV.

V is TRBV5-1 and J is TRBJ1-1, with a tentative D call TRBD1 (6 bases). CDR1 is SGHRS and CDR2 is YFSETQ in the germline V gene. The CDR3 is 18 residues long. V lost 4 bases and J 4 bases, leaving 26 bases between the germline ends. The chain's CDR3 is CASSRAGGRASLGTEAFF. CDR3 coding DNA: TGCGCCAGCAGCCGTGCGGGGGGCAGGGCTTCCCTGGGCACTGAAGCTTTCTTT. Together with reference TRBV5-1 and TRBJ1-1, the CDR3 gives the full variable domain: KAGVTQTPRYLIKTRGQQVTLSCSPISGHRSVSWYQQTPGQGLQFLFEYFSETQRNKGNFPGRFSGRQFSNSRSEMNVSTLELGDSALYLCASSRAGGRASLGTEAFFGQGTRLTVV.

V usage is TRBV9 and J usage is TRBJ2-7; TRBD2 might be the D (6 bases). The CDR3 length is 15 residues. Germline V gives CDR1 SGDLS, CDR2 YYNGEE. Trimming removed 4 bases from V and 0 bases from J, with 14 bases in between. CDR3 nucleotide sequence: TGTGCCAGCAGCCCCCGAGTGGACTACTCCTACGAGCAGTACTTC. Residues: CASSPRVDYSYEQYF.

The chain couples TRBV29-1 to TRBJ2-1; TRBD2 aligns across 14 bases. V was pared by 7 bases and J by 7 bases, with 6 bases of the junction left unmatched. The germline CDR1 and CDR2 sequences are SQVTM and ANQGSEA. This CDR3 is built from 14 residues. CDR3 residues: CSAPTSGRANEQFF. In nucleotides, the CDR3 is TGCAGCGCACCGACTAGCGGGAGGGCAAATGAGCAGTTCTTC.

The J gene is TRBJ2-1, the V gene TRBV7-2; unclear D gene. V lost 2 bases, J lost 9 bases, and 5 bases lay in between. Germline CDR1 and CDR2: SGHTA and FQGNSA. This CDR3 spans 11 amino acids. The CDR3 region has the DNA TGTGCCAGCAGCTTATTAGTTGAGCAGTTCTTC. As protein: CASSLLVEQFF. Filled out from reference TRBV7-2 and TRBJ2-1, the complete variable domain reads GAGVSQSPSNKVTEKGKDVELRCDPISGHTALYWYRQSLGQGLEFLIYFQGNSAPDKSGLPSDRFSAERTGGSVSTLTIQRTQQEDSAVYLCASSLLVEQFFGPGTRLTVL.

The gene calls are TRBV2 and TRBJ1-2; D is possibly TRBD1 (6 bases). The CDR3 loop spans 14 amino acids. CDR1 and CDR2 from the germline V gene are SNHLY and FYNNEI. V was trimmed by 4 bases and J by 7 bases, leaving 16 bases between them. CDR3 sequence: CASSGGAGVSGYTF. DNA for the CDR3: TGTGCCAGCAGTGGAGGGGCAGGGGTTAGTGGCTACACCTTC.

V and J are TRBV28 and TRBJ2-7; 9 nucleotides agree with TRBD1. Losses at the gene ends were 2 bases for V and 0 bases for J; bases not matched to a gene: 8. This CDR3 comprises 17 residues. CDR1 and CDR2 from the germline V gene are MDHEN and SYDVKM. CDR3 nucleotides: TGTGCCAGCAGTTTACCCAGTGGACAGGGGCCCTCCTACGAGCAGTACTTC. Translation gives CASSLPSGQGPSYEQYF. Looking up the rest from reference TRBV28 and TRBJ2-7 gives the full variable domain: DVKVTQSSRYLVKRTGEKVFLECVQDMDHENMFWYRQDPGLGLRLIYFSYDVKMKEKGDIPEGYSVSREKKERFSLILESASTNQTSMYLCASSLPSGQGPSYEQYFGPGTRLTVT.

The CDR3 sequence is CASSFRGFNTEAFF. The DNA for the CDR3 is TGTGCCAGTAGTTTCAGGGGATTCAACACTGAAGCTTTCTTT. V gene TRBV19 combines with J gene TRBJ1-1; tentatively, D is TRBD1 (6 bases). Germline V gene sequence: CDR1 LNHDA, CDR2 SQIVND (reference sequence). The CDR3 sequence is 14 residues long. V lost 5 bases and J 2 bases, leaving 12 bases between the germline ends.

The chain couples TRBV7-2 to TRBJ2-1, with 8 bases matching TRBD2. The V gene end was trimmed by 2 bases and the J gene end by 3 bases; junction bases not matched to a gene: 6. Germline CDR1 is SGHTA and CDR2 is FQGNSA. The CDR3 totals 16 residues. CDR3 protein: CASSLLRTSYYNEQFF. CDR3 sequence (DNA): TGTGCCAGCAGCTTATTAAGGACTAGCTACTACAATGAGCAGTTCTTC.

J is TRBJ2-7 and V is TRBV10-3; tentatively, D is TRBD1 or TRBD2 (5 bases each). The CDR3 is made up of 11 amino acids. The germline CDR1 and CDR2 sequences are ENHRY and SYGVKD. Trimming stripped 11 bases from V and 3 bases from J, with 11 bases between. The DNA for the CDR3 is TGTGCCTCTGGGGGAAGCTACGAGCAGTACTTC. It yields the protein CASGGSYEQYF.